Below are 25 T cell receptor beta chains sequenced from a single sample in a study of blood T cell repertoires in COVID-19. TCRdb keeps only in-frame clones here, not all; method: immunoSEQ multiplex PCR. The sample lists more than 200,000 clones, around 86% occurring once. Sequenced input: peripheral blood. The receptors here all came from a woman of 80 years or more with COVID-19, enrolled during active disease.

In nucleotides, the CDR3 is TGCGCCAGCAGCTTGGACAGTAAAGAGACCCAGTACTTC. Encoded protein: CASSLDSKETQYF. This chain connects TRBV5-1 to TRBJ2-5; D not certain. The V gene lost 0 bases and the J gene lost 3 bases, with 6 bases spanning the gap. From germline, CDR1 is SGHRS and CDR2 YFSETQ. The CDR3 extends over 13 amino acids.

V and J are TRBV7-9 and TRBJ2-7, with D unclear. Germline V lookup: CDR1 SEHNR, CDR2 FQNEAQ (reference sequence). The CDR3 contains 12 residues. The V end was cut by 4 bases, the J end by 6 bases, with 10 bases between. CDR3 sequence reads: CASSSEVGEQYF. DNA of the CDR3: TGTGCCAGCAGCTCCGAGGTGGGCGAGCAGTACTTC.

V and J are TRBV5-8 and TRBJ2-3; D gene unclear. The V and J ends lost 0 bases and 0 bases respectively, with 8 bases between them. CDR3 size: 15 residues. Germline V CDR1 and CDR2: SGHTS, YDEGEE. CDR3 bases: TGTGCCAGCAGCTTGGAATTTTCTAGCACAGATACGCAGTATTTT. Its protein is CASSLEFSSTDTQYF.

The V call is TRBV5-1, the J call TRBJ1-2, with a possible D match to TRBD1 (6 bases). Germline CDR1 and CDR2: SGHRS and YFSETQ. Trimming took off 1 base at V and 4 bases at J, with 11 bases between the two ends. The CDR3 totals 14 residues. The CDR3 coding sequence is TGCGCCAGCAGCTTGTCCGACAGGCTCTATGGCTACACCTTC. Its translation: CASSLSDRLYGYTF.

V and J are TRBV29-1 and TRBJ2-1, with a tentative D call TRBD2 (6 bases). The CDR3 extends over 14 amino acids. Germline CDR1 is SQVTM and CDR2 is ANQGSEA. V lost 6 bases to trimming and J lost 8 bases, with 20 bases between them. The CDR3 coding sequence is TGCAGCGTCTTTGGACCGGGACTCGGGTATGAGCAGTTCTTC. Its translation is CSVFGPGLGYEQFF.

The J gene is TRBJ1-5, the V gene TRBV27, with D unresolved. The V gene lost 2 bases and the J gene lost 4 bases, with 6 bases spanning the gap. Per germline, CDR1 MNHEY and CDR2 SMNVEV (reference sequence). The CDR3 runs to 13 residues. CDR3 coding DNA: TGTGCCAGCAGTTTAAGCGTGAATCAGCCCCAGCATTTT. Its protein is CASSLSVNQPQHF.

This clone was counted once. This chain joins TRBV19 and TRBJ2-1; 12 bases line up with TRBD2. The CDR3 has 15 amino acids. Germline assignment: CDR1 LNHDA and CDR2 SQIVND (reference sequence). The V segment lost 2 bases and the J segment 9 bases; nucleotides outside the gene matches: 5. CDR3 sequence reads: CASSIKTSGRGEQFF. The CDR3, as DNA: TGTGCCAGTAGTATAAAGACTAGCGGGAGAGGTGAGCAGTTCTTC.

V usage is TRBV3-1 (or the pseudogene TRBV3-2) and J usage is TRBJ1-2; D unclear. The CDR3 has 14 amino acids. V lost 1 base and J lost 6, with 12 bases in between. Germline CDR1 reads LGHDT; CDR2 reads YNNKEL (reference sequence). The CDR3 is CASSQADYSNGYTF. The CDR3 DNA follows: TGTGCCAGCAGCCAAGCAGATTACAGCAATGGCTACACCTTC.

The V gene is TRBV28, the J gene TRBJ2-7; D gene ambiguous. Trimming cost V 5 bases and J 0 bases, with 8 bases left between them. CDR3 size: 13 residues. Looked up from germline, CDR1 is MDHEN and CDR2 is SYDVKM. CDR3 nucleotide sequence: TGTGCCAGCAGTCCCAGGATCTCCTACGAGCAGTACTTC. As protein: CASSPRISYEQYF.

The rearrangement joins TRBV3-1 (or the pseudogene TRBV3-2) to TRBJ2-7; weak D call: TRBD1 (6 bases). V was shortened by 8 bases and J by 6 bases, with 17 bases between the two germline ends. The CDR3 loop spans 13 amino acids. Germline V gene lookup returns CDR1 LGHDT and CDR2 YNNKEL (reference sequence). CDR3 loop: CASRGIQGSEQYF. CDR3 nucleotide sequence: TGTGCCAGCCGGGGAATACAGGGAAGCGAGCAGTACTTC.

The chain joins TRBV5-1 to TRBJ2-1; D might be TRBD1 (5 bases). Germline CDR1 SGHRS, CDR2 YFSETQ. V was shortened by 2 bases and J by 7 bases, with 13 bases between the two germline ends. The CDR3 contains 14 residues. The CDR3 reads CASSLPLDNNEQFF. In nucleotides, the CDR3 is TGCGCCAGCAGCTTACCTTTGGACAATAATGAGCAGTTCTTC.

CDR3 bases: TGTGCCAGCAGCCAAGATTCTGGACTAGCGGGAGGCGAGAATACGCAGTATTTT. This encodes CASSQDSGLAGGENTQYF. The chain recombines TRBV4-2 with TRBJ2-3, with 14 bases matching TRBD2. In germline, CDR1 is LGHNA, CDR2 YNFKEQ. Trimming at V came to 0 bases and at J to 7 bases, leaving 9 bases not matched to a gene. The CDR3 has 18 residues.

This sequence joins TRBV2 and TRBJ1-2, with D perhaps matching TRBD1 (5 bases). Germline V gene data show CDR1 as SNHLY and CDR2 as FYNNEI. Trimming took off 4 bases at V and 1 base at J, with 10 bases between the two ends. The CDR3 is 14 amino acids. DNA of the CDR3: TGTGCCAGCAGTGTGGACCAGGGTAACTATGGCTACACCTTC. As protein: CASSVDQGNYGYTF. The full variable domain, its missing parts supplied by reference TRBV2 and TRBJ1-2, is EPEVTQTPSHQVTQMGQEVILRCVPISNHLYFYWYRQILGQKVEFLVSFYNNEISEKSEIFDDQFSVERPDGSNFTLKIRSTKLEDSAMYFCASSVDQGNYGYTFGSGTRLTVV.

The chain recombines TRBV14 with TRBJ2-7; tentatively, D is TRBD1 (6 bases). Germline V lookup: CDR1 SGHDN, CDR2 FVKESK. Trimming cost V 4 bases and J 6 bases, with 13 bases left between them. The length of the CDR3 is 13 residues. This CDR3 is CASSRGQTTEQYF. In nucleotides, the CDR3 is TGTGCCAGCAGCCGCGGACAGACGACCGAGCAGTACTTC.

This chain connects TRBV18 to TRBJ1-1; TRBD1 might be the D (6 bases). There are 17 residues in the CDR3. The germline V gene encodes CDR1 KGHSH and CDR2 LQKENI. Trimming removed 4 bases from V and 2 bases from J, with 20 bases in between. CDR3 amino acids: CASSLFGQSPYNTEAFF. The CDR3 DNA reads TGTGCCAGCTCACTTTTCGGACAGAGCCCCTATAACACTGAAGCTTTCTTT.

The chain couples TRBV30 to TRBJ1-6; 12 bases map to TRBD1. The V segment lost 1 base and the J segment 9 bases; nucleotides outside the gene matches: 4. The length of the CDR3 is 15 residues. Germline V gene lookup returns CDR1 GTSNPN and CDR2 SVGIG (reference sequence). The CDR3 sequence: CAWSEGQGASSPLHF. The CDR3 nucleotides read TGTGCCTGGAGTGAGGGACAGGGGGCGAGTTCACCCCTCCACTTT.

This clone occurred a few times. The chain uses TRBV4-2 and TRBJ2-2, with 7 nucleotides matching TRBD1. CDR1 LGHNA and CDR2 YNFKEQ come from the germline V gene. The length of the CDR3 is 13 residues. Trimming removed 8 bases from V and 4 bases from J; junction bases left unmatched: 4. The DNA of the CDR3 is TGTGCCAGCCTAAACAGGGGCACCGGGGAGCTGTTTTTT. It encodes CASLNRGTGELFF.

The chain has TRBV5-1 and TRBJ2-3; the match to TRBD2 covers 9 bases. The germline gives CDR1 SGHRS, CDR2 YFSETQ. J was trimmed by 0 bases and V by 2 bases; bases with no gene match: 10. The CDR3 is 18 amino acids. CDR3 DNA sequence: TGCGCCAGCAGCTTCAATTATCGACTAGCGGTGAGCACAGATACGCAGTATTTT. This encodes CASSFNYRLAVSTDTQYF.

The chain combines TRBV3-1 (or the pseudogene TRBV3-2) with TRBJ2-1; D possibly corresponds to TRBD2 (6 bases). The V gene lost 4 bases and the J gene lost 2 bases, with 12 bases spanning the gap. In germline, CDR1 is LGHDT, CDR2 YNNKEL (reference sequence). There are 15 residues in the CDR3. The CDR3 is CASSPPGLTYNEQFF. The CDR3 DNA reads as TGTGCCAGCAGCCCACCGGGACTGACCTACAATGAGCAGTTCTTC.

This chain's CDR3 is CASSYMTLAGARGTDTQYF. In DNA, the CDR3 is TGTGCCAGCAGTTACATGACACTAGCGGGAGCCCGGGGCACAGATACGCAGTATTTT. V gene TRBV6-2 or TRBV6-3 combines with J gene TRBJ2-3; 11 bases agree with TRBD2. Germline lookup yields CDR1 MNHEY and CDR2 SVGEGT. V dropped 2 bases and J dropped 1; count of bases not matched to a gene: 11. The CDR3 is made up of 19 amino acids.

The chain links TRBV7-8 to TRBJ2-1; D is undetermined. The CDR3 sequence is 14 residues long. CDR1 is SGHVS and CDR2 is FQNEAQ in the germline V gene. The V gene lost 5 bases and the J gene lost 7 bases, with 15 bases spanning the gap. DNA of the CDR3: TGTGCCAGCAGCCCTCTATACTCCGAGAATGAGCAGTTCTTC. Protein: CASSPLYSENEQFF.

The chain combines TRBV18 with TRBJ1-2; D might be TRBD1 (5 bases). V lost 2 bases to trimming and J lost 5 bases, with 12 bases between them. The CDR3 loop spans 14 amino acids. Germline-derived CDR1 and CDR2 are KGHSH and LQKENI. The chain's CDR3 is CASSPSTELYGYTF. For the CDR3, the DNA is TGTGCCAGCTCACCATCGACAGAACTTTATGGCTACACCTTC. The variable domain in full, with the rest retrieved from reference TRBV18 and TRBJ1-2, is NAGVMQNPRHLVRRRGQEARLRCSPMKGHSHVYWYRQLPEEGLKFMVYLQKENIIDESGMPKERFSAEFPKEGPSILRIQQVVRGDSAAYFCASSPSTELYGYTFGSGTRLTVV.

The rearrangement joins TRBV7-9 to TRBJ1-5; 8 bases are shared with TRBD1. Germline loops: CDR1 SEHNR, CDR2 FQNEAQ (reference sequence). J gave up 2 bases and V 5 bases, and 5 bases lay outside the gene matches. This CDR3 spans 15 amino acids. CDR3 nucleotides: TGTGCCAGCAGCGCCCAGGGGGCCCGCAATCAGCCCCAGCATTTT. This codes for CASSAQGARNQPQHF.

In this sample, this clone turned up once. CDR3 nucleotide sequence: TGTGCCTTTATAGCGGACATGGCCTACGAGCAGTACTTC. Translated: CAFIADMAYEQYF. The rearrangement links TRBV30 to TRBJ2-7; D may be TRBD2 (6 bases). This CDR3 spans 13 amino acids. From germline, CDR1 is GTSNPN and CDR2 SVGIG (reference sequence). V was pared by 7 bases and J by 2 bases, with 15 bases between.

The V and J genes are TRBV28 and TRBJ1-2; possibly TRBD1 for D (6 bases). CDR1 and CDR2 (germline): MDHEN, SYDVKM. Trimming took off 3 bases at V and 3 bases at J, with 14 bases between the two ends. The length of the CDR3 is 15 residues. In DNA form, the CDR3 reads TGTGCCAGCAGTTTTCCAGGGGCAAAATACTATGGCTACACCTTC. Residues: CASSFPGAKYYGYTF.